The following is a T cell receptor beta chain sequence with its context. This table comes from immunoSEQ multiplex PCR, and its TCRdb copy is limited to in-frame clones, with some not included. Counted here are approximately 87,000 clones, 86% occurring once; the ten biggest clones make up roughly 1.3%. The data were obtained in a study of control samples from healthy donors and cancer patients. The CDR3 runs to 16 residues. Germline CDR1 reads SGHRS; CDR2 reads YFSETQ. V gave up 5 bases and J gave up 0 bases, with 15 bases separating them. The sample taken for sequencing was blood. This TCR was sampled from a woman between 45 and 65 years old in good health. This chain uses TRBV5-1 with TRBJ1-5; D unresolved. The CDR3 coding sequence is TGCGCCAGCAGAGAAAAGAGGCGGTATAGCAATCAGCCCCAGCATTTT. Amino acid sequence: CASREKRRYSNQPQHF.